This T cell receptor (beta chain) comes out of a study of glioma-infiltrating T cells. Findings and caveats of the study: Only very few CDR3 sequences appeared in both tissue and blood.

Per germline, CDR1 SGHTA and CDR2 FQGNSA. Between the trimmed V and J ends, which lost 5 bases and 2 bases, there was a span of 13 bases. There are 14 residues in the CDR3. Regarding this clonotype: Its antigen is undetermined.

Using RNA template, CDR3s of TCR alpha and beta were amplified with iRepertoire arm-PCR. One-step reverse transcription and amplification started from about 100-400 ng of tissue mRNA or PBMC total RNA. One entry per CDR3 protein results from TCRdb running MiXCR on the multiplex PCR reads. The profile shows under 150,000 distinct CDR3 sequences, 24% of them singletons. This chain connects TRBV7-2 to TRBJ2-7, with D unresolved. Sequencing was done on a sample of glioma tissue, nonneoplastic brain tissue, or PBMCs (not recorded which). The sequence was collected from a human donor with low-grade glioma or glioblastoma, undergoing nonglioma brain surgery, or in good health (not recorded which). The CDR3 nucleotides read TGTGCCAGCAGCCCTTACGACACCCCCTACGAGCAGTACGTC. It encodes CASSPYDTPYEQYV.